Listed below are T cell receptor beta chains from one sample, sequenced in a study of blood T cell repertoires in COVID-19. Using immunoSEQ multiplex PCR, the repertoire was profiled, and TCRdb retains in-frame clones only, with some absent. There are roughly 170,000 clones in the sample; about 85% occur only once, and about 1.2% lies in the top ten. The sequencing sample was made of peripheral blood. The receptors derive from a man aged 55 to 70 who had recovered from COVID-19. CDR3s include the opening cysteine and the closing phenylalanine or tryptophan. A D gene is named only where the DNA matches it firmly.

D gene	V gene	J gene	CDR3 DNA	CDR3 protein
TRBD1	TRBV5-4	TRBJ1-1	TGTGCCAGCAGTAGGGGGCAGGGGCTGGTAGGCACTGAAGCTTTCTTT	CASSRGQGLVGTEAFF
TRBD2	TRBV5-4	TRBJ2-1	TGTGCCAGCAGCTTTCTTGCTAGCGGGTCCTATGAGCAGTTCTTC	CASSFLASGSYEQFF
-	TRBV4-1	TRBJ2-2	TGCGCCAGCACCTGGTTGGCGACTAACACCGGGGAGCTGTTTTTT	CASTWLATNTGELFF
TRBD2	TRBV6-2/TRBV6-3	TRBJ2-6	TGTGCCAGCAGTTACTCGACTCCGGGGGGGGCGGGGGCCAACGTCCTGACTTTC	CASSYSTPGGAGANVLTF
-	TRBV2	TRBJ2-2	TGTGCCAGCAGTGAAAACCAGGGGACCGGGGAGCTGTTTTTT	CASSENQGTGELFF
TRBD1	TRBV19	TRBJ2-7	TGTGCCAGTAGTTCCAGACAGGGGGCCTCCGAGCAGTACTTC	CASSSRQGASEQYF
-	TRBV9	TRBJ1-2	TGTGCCAGCAGCGTAGCACGGGTGGCTAACTATGGCTACACCTTC	CASSVARVANYGYTF
TRBD1	TRBV7-2	TRBJ2-7	TGTGCCAGCAGCCCGACAGGGGGCGTTGGGTACGAGCAGTACTTC	CASSPTGGVGYEQYF
-	TRBV7-3	TRBJ2-2	TGTGCCAGCAGCTTAATTGCCTATGACACCGGGGAGCTGTTTTTT	CASSLIAYDTGELFF
TRBD1	TRBV6-2/TRBV6-3	TRBJ1-1	TGTGCCAGCAGTTACCAGGGGGCGGGTTCCCCTGAAGCTTTCTTT	CASSYQGAGSPEAFF
-	TRBV2	TRBJ2-3	TGTGCCAGCGCGAGAAGCACAGATACGCAGTATTTT	CASARSTDTQYF
-	TRBV6-5	TRBJ2-2	TGTGCCAGCAGTTACTTGACAGGTTCCGCCGGGGAGCTGTTTTTT	CASSYLTGSAGELFF
-	TRBV12-3/TRBV12-4	TRBJ2-5	TGTGCCAGCAGCCCCCTAGGAAGGGAGACCCAGTACTTC	CASSPLGRETQYF
TRBD2	TRBV15	TRBJ2-3	TGTGCCACCAGCAGAGATCGGCGGGGGGGCCCAGATACGCAGTATTTT	CATSRDRRGGPDTQYF
-	TRBV6-2/TRBV6-3	TRBJ2-1	TGTGCCAGCAGTTACCCCCACAAGTCCTTTTACAATGAGCAGTTCTTC	CASSYPHKSFYNEQFF
TRBD1	TRBV6-2/TRBV6-3	TRBJ1-5	TGTGCCAGCAGCTTCGACAGGGGGAATCAGCCCCAGCATTTT	CASSFDRGNQPQHF
TRBD1	TRBV12-3/TRBV12-4	TRBJ2-7	TGTGCCAGCAGTGGGACAGGGGCCCACGAGCAGTACTTC	CASSGTGAHEQYF
TRBD1	TRBV4-3	TRBJ2-7	TGCGCCAGCAGCCAGGGACAGGGGACCTACGAGCAGTACTTC	CASSQGQGTYEQYF
-	TRBV7-6	TRBJ2-1	TGTGCCAGCAGCTTACAGGTAGTGAACAATGAGCAGTTCTTC	CASSLQVVNNEQFF
-	TRBV7-8	TRBJ1-1	TGTGCCAGCAGCTTTCTCCGGGGAACTGAAGCTTTCTTT	CASSFLRGTEAFF
-	TRBV19	TRBJ1-5	TGTGCCAGTAGTACTACGGATCAGCCCCAGCATTTT	CASSTTDQPQHF
TRBD2	TRBV11-3	TRBJ2-3	TGTGCCAGCAGCCGCGGACTAGCGGGGGGACTCTCGTCGGATACGCAGTATTTT	CASSRGLAGGLSSDTQYF
-	TRBV2	TRBJ2-7	TGTGCCAGCACAGGGGCTTACGAGCAGTACTTC	CASTGAYEQYF
-	TRBV6-5	TRBJ1-4	TGTGCCAGCAGTCGAACCAGACAGGCTGAAAAACTGTTTTTT	CASSRTRQAEKLFF
TRBD2	TRBV24-1	TRBJ2-3	TGTGCCACCAGTGACTATCCGGGACTAGCGTTCCCAGGCGCAGATACGCAGTATTTT	CATSDYPGLAFPGADTQYF